The 22 T cell receptor beta chains below come from one sample, sequenced in a study of Graves' ophthalmopathy and Graves' hyperthyroidism. Using RNA transcripts, the TCR beta CDR3 regions were amplified. HTBI-primed RT-PCR formed the first round, and a multiplex PCR formed the second. TCRdb redid the calling of the multiplex PCR reads with MiXCR, one entry per CDR3 protein. The sample yields more than 300,000 distinct CDR3 sequences, over 15% seen once. Sequencing was performed on peripheral blood. Source of these receptors: a woman aged 18-30 years with stable Graves' hyperthyroidism.

This clonotype has only a few counts. The chain employs TRBV20-1 and TRBJ2-3, with unresolved D. The CDR3 covers 14 residues. CDR1 and CDR2 from the germline V gene are DFQATT and SNEGSKA (reference sequence). V was pared by 3 bases and J by 2 bases, with 12 bases between. CDR3 in DNA: TGCAGTGCTAGGGGCCCTAACAACACAGATACGCAGTATTTT. This gives the protein CSARGPNNTDTQYF.

This clonotype has at least ten counts. The CDR3 sequence: CASSSSPAGSSYEQYF. The DNA of the CDR3 is TGTGCCAGCAGCTCTAGCCCGGCGGGGAGCTCCTACGAGCAGTACTTC. The genes are TRBV11-3 and TRBJ2-7; weak D call: TRBD2 (6 bases). In germline, CDR1 is SGHNT, CDR2 YENEEA. V lost 4 bases, J lost 0 bases, and 16 bases lay in between. CDR3 length equals 16 residues.

This chain joins TRBV11-2 and TRBJ1-2, with D perhaps TRBD1 (5 bases). Trimming cost V 7 bases and J 5 bases, with 23 bases left between them. The V gene's germline CDR1 is SGHAT and CDR2 FQNNGV. The CDR3 loop spans 16 amino acids. The CDR3 coding sequence is TGTGCCAGCAAAACATTGAGGGACCGGAGGCCATATGGCTACACCTTC. Translation: CASKTLRDRRPYGYTF.

The rearrangement links TRBV20-1 to TRBJ1-1; TRBD1 might be the D (6 bases). The CDR3 runs 16 residues. Germline V gives CDR1 DFQATT, CDR2 SNEGSKA (reference sequence). Trimming removed 2 bases at V and 4 bases at J, with 20 bases between. CDR3 DNA: TGCAGTGCTAGACCCGACAGGTTAGGGGTGAGCACTGAAGCTTTCTTT. It is translated as CSARPDRLGVSTEAFF.

V and J are TRBV10-3 and TRBJ2-2; either TRBD1 or TRBD2 may supply D (6 bases each). CDR3 length: 16 amino acids. V shed 11 bases and J shed 5 bases, with 24 bases lying between them. Germline V gene lookup returns CDR1 ENHRY and CDR2 SYGVKD. The CDR3 nucleotides read TGTGCCGGATCAGGGGCGAATCTTGGAGGGACCGGGGAGCTGTTTTTT. Its translation: CAGSGANLGGTGELFF.

At least ten counts were recorded for this clonotype. The V gene is TRBV7-2, the J gene TRBJ1-2; tentatively, D is TRBD1 (5 bases). V gave up 7 bases and J gave up 7 bases, with 10 bases separating them. The CDR3 covers 11 residues. Germline-derived CDR1 and CDR2 are SGHTA and FQGNSA. CDR3 in amino acids: CASIEGFGYTF. DNA of the CDR3: TGTGCCAGCATTGAGGGGTTTGGCTACACCTTC. Full variable domain (missing parts from reference TRBV7-2 and TRBJ1-2): GAGVSQSPSNKVTEKGKDVELRCDPISGHTALYWYRQSLGQGLEFLIYFQGNSAPDKSGLPSDRFSAERTGGSVSTLTIQRTQQEDSAVYLCASIEGFGYTFGSGTRLTVV.

This clonotype was recorded at least ten times. The genes are TRBV11-2 and TRBJ2-7, with TRBD2 matching 11 bases. The CDR3 length is 16 residues. V trimming: 0 bases; J trimming: 3 bases; junction bases outside the gene matches: 4. Per germline, CDR1 SGHAT and CDR2 FQNNGV. The DNA of the CDR3 is TGTGCCAGCAGCTTAGATCGTCTAGCGGGGGGCTACGAGCAGTACTTC. As protein: CASSLDRLAGGYEQYF.

The chain joins TRBV7-8 to TRBJ2-1; 16 bases are a match to TRBD2. The CDR3 consists of 18 residues. J was trimmed by 8 bases and V by 0 bases; bases with no gene match: 7. Looked up from germline, CDR1 is SGHVS and CDR2 is FQNEAQ. CDR3 sequence (DNA): TGTGCCAGCAGCTTAGCGGGCGGGACTAGCGGGGGGGCAGATGAGCAGTTCTTC. Translation: CASSLAGGTSGGADEQFF.

As for this clonotype: This likely comes from a read error, as the CDR3 has no conserved phenylalanine or tryptophan at its end. This chain joins TRBV19 and TRBJ1-2; D remains unclear. This CDR3 is built from 14 residues. CDR1 is LNHDA and CDR2 is SQIVND in the germline V gene (reference sequence). Trimming removed 6 bases at V and 8 bases at J, with 19 bases between. CDR3 in amino acids: CASRGSGRLSGYTV. CDR3 nucleotides: TGTGCCAGTAGAGGCAGCGGGAGATTAAGCGGCTACACCGTC.

With regard to this clonotype: The junction differs from germline at one of its ends, possibly a read error. The chain recombines TRBV12-3 or TRBV12-4 with TRBJ1-1; D ambiguous. The CDR3 has 11 residues. CDR3 DNA sequence: TGTACCAGCAGTTCTATTGCTGAAGCTTTCTTT. This encodes CTSSSIAEAFF.

This clonotype was seen at least ten times. The chain recombines TRBV7-2 with TRBJ2-7; D might be TRBD2 (5 bases). Trimming shortened V by 3 bases and J by 3 bases, and 15 bases separated the two germline ends. Looked up from germline, CDR1 is SGHTA and CDR2 is FQGNSA. The CDR3 has 15 residues. CDR3 nucleotide sequence: TGTGCCAGCAGCTTGAGGGAGAGGGCCGGCTACGAGCAGTACTTC. Protein: CASSLRERAGYEQYF.

This clonotype was observed at least ten times. The chain joins TRBV4-2 to TRBJ1-1; D is undetermined. CDR1 and CDR2 from the germline V gene are LGHNA and YNFKEQ. The CDR3 spans 13 residues. The V and J ends lost 0 bases and 4 bases respectively, with 6 bases between them. The CDR3 region is CASSQEVSTEAFF. CDR3 DNA: TGTGCCAGCAGCCAAGAGGTGAGCACTGAAGCTTTCTTT.

This clonotype has a count of ten or more. The genes are TRBV12-5 and TRBJ1-1; D is undetermined. The CDR3 extends over 14 amino acids. From germline, CDR1 is LGHNT and CDR2 FRNRAP. V dropped 5 bases and J dropped 0 bases, with 10 bases sitting between them. CDR3 sequence: CASGPSTVNTEAFF. In nucleotides, the CDR3 is TGTGCTAGTGGTCCCTCTACAGTGAACACTGAAGCTTTCTTT.

This clonotype was recorded a few times. The V gene is TRBV7-2, the J gene TRBJ1-1, with D maybe TRBD1 (5 bases). This CDR3 is built from 12 residues. Trimming took 3 bases from V and 8 from J, leaving 10 bases between them. Germline CDR1 is SGHTA and CDR2 is FQGNSA. The CDR3 DNA is TGTGCCAGCAGCTTCGGACACCTAGAAGCTTTCTTT. Translating it yields CASSFGHLEAFF. Full variable domain (remainder filled in from reference TRBV7-2 and TRBJ1-1): GAGVSQSPSNKVTEKGKDVELRCDPISGHTALYWYRQSLGQGLEFLIYFQGNSAPDKSGLPSDRFSAERTGGSVSTLTIQRTQQEDSAVYLCASSFGHLEAFFGQGTRLTVV.

This rearrangement joins TRBV6-2 or TRBV6-3 to TRBJ2-5; TRBD2 is a possible D gene (5 bases). Per the germline V gene, CDR1 is MNHEY and CDR2 is SVGEGT. CDR3 length: 13 amino acids. V gave up 7 bases and J gave up 0 bases, with 9 bases separating them. The DNA of the CDR3 is TGTGCCAGCAAGCGGAGGTACCAAGAGACCCAGTACTTC. It specifies CASKRRYQETQYF.

This clonotype was observed many times. The chain has TRBV12-3 or TRBV12-4 and TRBJ1-3; D is perhaps TRBD1 (6 bases). The ends were cut back, 3 bases at V and 2 bases at J, with 14 bases in the middle. There are 16 residues in the CDR3. The CDR3 DNA follows: TGTGCCAGCAGTTTGGGGTGGGGGGGCCCTGGAAACACCATATATTTT. Translating gives CASSLGWGGPGNTIYF.

The genes are TRBV12-3 or TRBV12-4 and TRBJ1-5, with no clear D. This CDR3 comprises 11 residues. Trimming removed 5 bases from V and 13 bases from J, with 12 bases in between. The CDR3 is CASSPGGSQHF. The CDR3 bases are TGTGCCAGCAGTCCGGGAGGGTCTCAGCATTTT.

This clonotype was recorded many times. The chain carries TRBV7-9 and TRBJ2-2; TRBD2 matches at 8 bases. The CDR3 has 20 amino acids. After removal of 7 bases from V and 3 bases from J, the junction contained 22 bases not matched to a gene. Germline V gene lookup returns CDR1 SEHNR and CDR2 FQNEAQ (reference sequence). The CDR3 is CASIRGRWGASGSDTGELFF. The CDR3 DNA reads TGTGCCAGCATCCGTGGGCGATGGGGGGCAAGCGGGAGTGACACCGGGGAGCTGTTTTTT.

This clonotype was detected many times. The chain is built from TRBV7-9 and TRBJ1-1, with D perhaps TRBD1 (6 bases). Germline V CDR1 and CDR2: SEHNR, FQNEAQ (reference sequence). V was cut by 1 base and J by 4 bases, with 10 bases left in between. This CDR3 is 14 amino acids long. The CDR3 region has the DNA TGTGCCAGCAGCTTAGGACAGGAGGTCACTGAAGCTTTCTTT. It is translated as CASSLGQEVTEAFF.

This clonotype appeared many times. The chain couples TRBV19 to TRBJ2-7; D possibly corresponds to TRBD2 (6 bases). This CDR3 has 15 amino acids. The germline gives CDR1 LNHDA, CDR2 SQIVND (reference sequence). V lost 4 bases and J 4 bases, leaving 17 bases between the germline ends. The CDR3 protein is CASSNAGGIMYEQYF. The CDR3 DNA is TGTGCCAGTAGTAACGCTGGCGGGATAATGTACGAGCAGTACTTC.

The chain employs TRBV14 and TRBJ2-2; possibly TRBD2 for D (5 bases). The length of the CDR3 is 14 residues. V lost 4 bases to trimming and J lost 0 bases, with 6 bases between them. Germline assignment: CDR1 SGHDN and CDR2 FVKESK. Here the CDR3 DNA reads TGTGCCAGCAGCCGGGAGACGAACACCGGGGAGCTGTTTTTT. Its translation is CASSRETNTGELFF.

This clonotype appeared many times. J is TRBJ1-6 and V is TRBV14; possibly TRBD1 for D (5 bases). CDR1 and CDR2 from the germline V gene are SGHDN and FVKESK. There are 13 residues in the CDR3. V lost 5 bases and J lost 8, with 10 bases in between. Here the CDR3 DNA reads TGTGCCAGCAGCGGCAGGGTATATTCACCCCTCCACTTT. Its translation is CASSGRVYSPLHF. The entire variable domain, with the rest obtained from reference TRBV14 and TRBJ1-6, is as follows: EAGVTQFPSHSVIEKGQTVTLRCDPISGHDNLYWYRRVMGKEIKFLLHFVKESKQDESGMPNNRFLAERTGGTYSTLKVQPAELEDSGVYFCASSGRVYSPLHFGNGTRLTVT.